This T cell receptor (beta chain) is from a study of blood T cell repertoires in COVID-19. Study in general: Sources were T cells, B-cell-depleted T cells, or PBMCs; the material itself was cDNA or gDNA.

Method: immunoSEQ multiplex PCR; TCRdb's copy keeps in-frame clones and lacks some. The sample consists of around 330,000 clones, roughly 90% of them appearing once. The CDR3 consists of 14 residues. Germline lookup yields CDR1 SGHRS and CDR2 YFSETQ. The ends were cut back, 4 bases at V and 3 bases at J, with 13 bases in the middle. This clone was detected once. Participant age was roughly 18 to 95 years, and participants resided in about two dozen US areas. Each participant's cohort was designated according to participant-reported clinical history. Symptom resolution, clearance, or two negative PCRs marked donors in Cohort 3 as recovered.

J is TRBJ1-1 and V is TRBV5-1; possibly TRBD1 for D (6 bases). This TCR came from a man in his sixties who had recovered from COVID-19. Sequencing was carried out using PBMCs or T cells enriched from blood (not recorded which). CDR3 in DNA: TGCGCCAGCAGCACGGAGAGGGGGTACACTGAAGCTTTCTTT. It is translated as CASSTERGYTEAFF.